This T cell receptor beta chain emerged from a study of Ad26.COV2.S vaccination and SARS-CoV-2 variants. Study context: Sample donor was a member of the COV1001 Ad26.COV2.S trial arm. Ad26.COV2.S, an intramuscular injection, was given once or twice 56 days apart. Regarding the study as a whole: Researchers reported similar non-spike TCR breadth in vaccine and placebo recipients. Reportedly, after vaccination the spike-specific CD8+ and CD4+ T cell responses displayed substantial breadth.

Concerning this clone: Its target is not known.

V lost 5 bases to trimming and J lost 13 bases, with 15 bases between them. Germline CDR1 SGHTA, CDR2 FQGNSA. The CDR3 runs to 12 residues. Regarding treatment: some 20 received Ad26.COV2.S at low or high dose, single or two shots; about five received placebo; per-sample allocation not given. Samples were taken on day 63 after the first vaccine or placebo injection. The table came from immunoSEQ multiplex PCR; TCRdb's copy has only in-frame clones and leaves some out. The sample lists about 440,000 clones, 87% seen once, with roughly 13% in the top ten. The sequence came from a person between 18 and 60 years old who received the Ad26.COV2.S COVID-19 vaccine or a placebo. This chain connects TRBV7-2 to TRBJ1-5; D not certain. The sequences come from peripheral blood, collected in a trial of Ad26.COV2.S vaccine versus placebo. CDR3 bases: TGTGCCAGCAGCCTCCAAGACACCCGACAGCATTTT. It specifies CASSLQDTRQHF.